The sequence of this T cell receptor beta chain was determined in a study of immune evolution from preneoplasia to lung adenocarcinoma. Between about 2014 and 2018, patients underwent resection in Japan or China. Germline V gene sequence: CDR1 MNHEY, CDR2 SMNVEV (reference sequence). With 5 bases removed from V and 4 bases from J, the gap between germline ends came to 19 bases. The CDR3 consists of 16 residues. The protocol was immunoSEQ multiplex PCR, while the TCRdb copy is restricted to in-frame clones and leaves out a portion. The sample lists about 8,000 clones, more than 70% occurring once. This clonotype originated in a person aged 65-85 years with lung adenocarcinoma. Sequenced sample: FFPE adjacent normal lung tissue. The chain combines TRBV27 with TRBJ2-3; D is ambiguous. The CDR3 here is CASSPGRLGGSDTQYF. CDR3 DNA sequence: TGTGCCAGCAGTCCTGGACGTCTAGGCGGCTCAGATACGCAGTATTTT.